This TCR beta chain stems from a study of blood T cell repertoires in COVID-19. TCRdb's copy holds only in-frame clones and misses some; the assay was immunoSEQ multiplex PCR. Of about 190,000 clones listed, roughly 89% are singletons. The trim removed 4 bases at V and 2 bases at J, leaving 6 bases unmatched. In germline, CDR1 is LGHDT, CDR2 YNNKEL (reference sequence). The CDR3 runs 15 residues. J is TRBJ1-2 and V is TRBV3-1 (or the pseudogene TRBV3-2); 8 nucleotides align to TRBD1. Material for sequencing was peripheral blood. This clonotype was sampled from a man aged 40-55 years with acute or convalescent COVID-19. In DNA form, the CDR3 reads TGTGCCAGCAGCCTAGTCAGGGGGCGGAACTATGGCTACACCTTC. Protein product: CASSLVRGRNYGYTF.